The 30 T cell receptor beta chains reported below all come from one sample, sequenced in a study of shared clonotypes between healthy human individuals. Produced via immunoSEQ multiplex PCR; TCRdb's table is partial and in-frame only. The data hold 2.3 million or so clones, with 85% to 95% observed a single time. Input material: naive CD4+ T cells from PBMCs. Sample subset: CD45RA+ positively selected. These TCRs come from a man between 18 and 35 years old in good health. Some clones in this sample may be carry-over from other donors' samples.

J is TRBJ2-3 and V is TRBV28; 7 nucleotides agree with TRBD1. Trimming took 9 bases from V and 0 from J; bases not matched to a gene: 9. CDR3 length equals 15 residues. Germline V gene data show CDR1 as MDHEN and CDR2 as SYDVKM. CDR3 protein: CASQTGDLSTDTQYF. CDR3 coding DNA: TGTGCCAGTCAAACAGGGGACCTCAGCACAGATACGCAGTATTTT.

V gene TRBV14 combines with J gene TRBJ2-2; D is uncertain. V was pared by 1 base and J by 4 bases, with 7 bases between. The CDR3 sequence is 14 residues long. Germline V gene sequence: CDR1 SGHDN, CDR2 FVKESK. CDR3 amino acids: CASSQGPGTGELFF. CDR3 coding DNA: TGTGCCAGCAGCCAAGGACCGGGCACCGGGGAGCTGTTTTTT.

Remarks on this clone: The sample holds other DNA sequences that translate to the same CDR3. The genes are TRBV18 and TRBJ2-5; TRBD1 matches at 7 bases. This CDR3 is built from 13 residues. Germline V gene lookup returns CDR1 KGHSH and CDR2 LQKENI. J was trimmed by 2 bases and V by 6 bases; bases with no gene match: 3. This CDR3 is CASSRDRQETQYF. In nucleotides, the CDR3 is TGTGCCAGCTCGAGGGACAGACAAGAGACCCAGTACTTC.

The J gene is TRBJ2-3, the V gene TRBV19; D uncertain. Per germline, CDR1 LNHDA and CDR2 SQIVND (reference sequence). V lost 4 bases, J lost 2 bases, and 7 bases lay in between. This CDR3 comprises 13 residues. CDR3 DNA: TGTGCCAGTAGTAGCGGACCCACAGATACGCAGTATTTT. This codes for CASSSGPTDTQYF.

The chain employs TRBV6-4 and TRBJ1-2; D might be TRBD1 (6 bases). The germline gives CDR1 MRHNA, CDR2 SNTAGT. This CDR3 is 16 amino acids long. V lost 0 bases and J lost 8, with 19 bases in between. The CDR3 DNA sequence: TGTGCCAGCAGTGACTCTTCCCAAGGAGAGGGGGACGGCTACACCTTC. It encodes CASSDSSQGEGDGYTF.

This clone was detected only a few times. The V call is TRBV18, the J call TRBJ1-1; 8 bases match TRBD1. From germline, CDR1 is KGHSH and CDR2 LQKENI. CDR3 length: 13 amino acids. V lost 5 bases and J lost 6; bases outside the gene matches: 5. The CDR3 coding sequence is TGTGCCAGCTCAACGACAGGGGTCGCTGAAGCTTTCTTT. The encoded protein is CASSTTGVAEAFF.

This clone was counted between two and nine times. The chain combines TRBV7-2 with TRBJ1-3; no clear D gene. Germline V gene data show CDR1 as SGHTA and CDR2 as FQGNSA. This CDR3 region has 15 residues. V lost 3 bases, J lost 4 bases, and 13 bases lay in between. The CDR3 DNA sequence: TGTGCCAGCAGCTTGAACCGGGTAACGGGAAACACCATATATTTT. Translation: CASSLNRVTGNTIYF.

The V gene is TRBV11-2, the J gene TRBJ2-7; TRBD1 aligns across 10 bases. The germline CDR1 and CDR2 sequences are SGHAT and FQNNGV. This CDR3 spans 15 amino acids. With 7 bases clipped from V and 5 bases from J, the junction kept 11 bases outside the gene matches. The CDR3 is CASNDRGLSSHEQYF. The DNA of the CDR3 is TGTGCCAGCAACGACAGGGGGCTTTCTTCGCACGAGCAGTACTTC.

The chain employs TRBV7-9 and TRBJ1-1, with 7 positions matching TRBD1. Germline loops: CDR1 SEHNR, CDR2 FQNEAQ (reference sequence). Unmatched junction bases numbered 11, after V lost 3 bases and J lost 7 bases. CDR3 length: 15 amino acids. The chain's CDR3 is CASSLGEGAPDEAFF. The CDR3 coding sequence is TGTGCCAGCAGCTTGGGCGAGGGGGCGCCGGATGAAGCTTTCTTT.

The chain has TRBV7-3 and TRBJ2-1, with 15 positions matching TRBD2. With 2 bases clipped from V and 10 bases from J, the junction kept 9 bases outside the gene matches. The germline V gene has CDR1 SGHTA and CDR2 FQGTGA. This CDR3 region has 17 residues. The DNA of the CDR3 is TGTGCCAGCAGCTTATTGGGGGCCGGACTAGCGGGAGGGGAGCAGTTCTTC. It yields the protein CASSLLGAGLAGGEQFF.

This clone appeared once. The chain employs TRBV18 and TRBJ1-1; 7 positions agree with TRBD1. CDR1 is KGHSH and CDR2 is LQKENI in the germline V gene. With 6 bases clipped from V and 1 base from J, the junction kept 8 bases outside the gene matches. This CDR3 contains 15 residues. The DNA of the CDR3 is TGTGCCAGCTCGGTTGGGACAGAGGCGAACACTGAAGCTTTCTTT. Its translation is CASSVGTEANTEAFF.

The chain combines TRBV7-2 with TRBJ2-5, with D tentatively TRBD2 (6 bases). V lost 1 base and J lost 4, with 13 bases in between. CDR1 is SGHTA and CDR2 is FQGNSA in the germline V gene. This CDR3 comprises 15 residues. CDR3 in amino acids: CASSLGGNGGETQYF. In nucleotides, the CDR3 is TGTGCCAGCAGCTTAGGGGGAAACGGGGGAGAGACCCAGTACTTC.

This clone came up a few times. This rearrangement joins TRBV28 to TRBJ1-5; D unresolved. Germline CDR1 is MDHEN and CDR2 is SYDVKM. The CDR3 loop spans 12 amino acids. V was clipped by 2 bases and J by 16 bases, with 15 bases between them. The CDR3 here is CASSLVTRPEHF. In DNA, the CDR3 is TGTGCCAGCAGTTTAGTGACACGGCCCGAACATTTT. Based on the CDR3 plus reference TRBV28 and TRBJ1-5, the full variable domain is DVKVTQSSRYLVKRTGEKVFLECVQDMDHENMFWYRQDPGLGLRLIYFSYDVKMKEKGDIPEGYSVSREKKERFSLILESASTNQTSMYLCASSLVTRPEHFGDGTRLSIL.

The genes are TRBV19 and TRBJ1-4; D is possibly TRBD1 (5 bases). CDR3 length: 14 residues. Germline V gives CDR1 LNHDA, CDR2 SQIVND (reference sequence). Deletions cut 3 bases from V and 10 bases from J, with 15 bases between. CDR3 loop: CASSMWEGEGKLFF. The DNA of the CDR3 is TGTGCCAGTAGTATGTGGGAAGGGGAAGGAAAACTGTTTTTT.

This sequence joins TRBV9 and TRBJ2-2; 7 nucleotides line up with TRBD2. Germline V lookup: CDR1 SGDLS, CDR2 YYNGEE. This CDR3 has 14 residues. With V trimmed by 7 bases and J by 5 bases, 8 bases remained unmatched. CDR3 DNA sequence: TGTGCCAGCGGGGCGGGAGCAGGGACCGGGGAGCTGTTTTTT. It codes for CASGAGAGTGELFF.

The chain joins TRBV19 to TRBJ2-5, with D perhaps TRBD1 (6 bases). CDR3 length: 15 amino acids. Germline V gene sequence: CDR1 LNHDA, CDR2 SQIVND (reference sequence). V gave up 7 bases and J gave up 5 bases, with 20 bases separating them. CDR3 loop: CASIGGQGWRETQYF. The CDR3 coding sequence is TGTGCCAGTATTGGGGGCCAGGGTTGGCGGGAGACCCAGTACTTC.

This clone was seen only once. The chain recombines TRBV15 with TRBJ1-5; 7 bases map to TRBD1. V was pared by 4 bases and J by 2 bases, with 8 bases of the junction left unmatched. The V gene's germline CDR1 is LNHNV and CDR2 YYDKDF (reference sequence). This CDR3 region has 16 residues. The CDR3 sequence is CATSISRDSGNQPQHF. The CDR3 region has the DNA TGTGCCACCAGCATTTCCCGGGACAGCGGCAATCAGCCCCAGCATTTT.

On this clone itself: This same CDR3 is encoded by further DNA sequences in the sample. V gene TRBV28 combines with J gene TRBJ2-3, with TRBD2 matching 9 bases. V dropped 2 bases and J dropped 4; count of bases not matched to a gene: 4. The CDR3 has 15 amino acids. Germline V gene lookup returns CDR1 MDHEN and CDR2 SYDVKM. This CDR3 is CASSLAGGRSDTQYF. The CDR3 DNA sequence: TGTGCCAGCAGTTTAGCGGGAGGGCGATCAGATACGCAGTATTTT. The full variable domain, in which reference TRBV28 and TRBJ2-3 provide the parts outside the CDR3, is DVKVTQSSRYLVKRTGEKVFLECVQDMDHENMFWYRQDPGLGLRLIYFSYDVKMKEKGDIPEGYSVSREKKERFSLILESASTNQTSMYLCASSLAGGRSDTQYFGPGTRLTVL.

The chain carries TRBV7-2 and TRBJ2-6, with 8 positions matching TRBD1. Trimming removed 2 bases from V and 2 bases from J; junction bases left unmatched: 8. Germline V CDR1 and CDR2: SGHTA, FQGNSA. This CDR3 has 18 amino acids. The CDR3 sequence: CASSLRGRGRAGANVLTF. The CDR3 nucleotides are TGTGCCAGCAGCTTAAGGGGCAGGGGGCGTGCTGGGGCCAACGTCCTGACTTTC.

The V call is TRBV19, the J call TRBJ1-5; D unclear. The CDR3 consists of 18 residues. CDR1 is LNHDA, CDR2 SQIVND, per germline (reference sequence). Trimming left V 5 bases short and J 3 bases short, with 23 bases between. For the CDR3, the DNA is TGTGCCAGTAGTCCCAGGACGGTGGCGGGATATCCCAATCAGCCCCAGCATTTT. It encodes CASSPRTVAGYPNQPQHF. Combining the CDR3 with reference TRBV19 and TRBJ1-5 gives the whole variable domain DGGITQSPKYLFRKEGQNVTLSCEQNLNHDAMYWYRQDPGQGLRLIYYSQIVNDFQKGDIAEGYSVSREKKESFPLTVTSAQKNPTAFYLCASSPRTVAGYPNQPQHFGDGTRLSIL.

This chain joins TRBV13 and TRBJ1-2, with D possibly matching TRBD1 (5 bases). V lost 0 bases and J lost 0, with 11 bases in between. The length of the CDR3 is 16 residues. Per germline, CDR1 PRHDT and CDR2 FYEKMQ (reference sequence). The CDR3 sequence: CASSLGGAGTNYGYTF. CDR3 sequence (DNA): TGTGCCAGCAGCTTAGGCGGTGCAGGGACTAACTATGGCTACACCTTC.

V and J are TRBV7-3 and TRBJ2-3; maybe TRBD2 (6 bases). CDR1 is SGHTA, CDR2 FQGTGA, per germline. The CDR3 runs 13 residues. The V end was cut by 5 bases, the J end by 3 bases, with 9 bases between. CDR3 loop: CASSRAGTDTQYF. The CDR3, as DNA: TGTGCCAGCAGCCGGGCGGGGACAGATACGCAGTATTTT.

As concerns this clone: The same CDR3 arises from other DNA sequences in this sample as well. The chain is built from TRBV5-4 and TRBJ2-7, with D tentatively TRBD1 (6 bases). The germline CDR1 and CDR2 sequences are SGHNT and YYREEE (reference sequence). There are 14 residues in the CDR3. V was clipped by 2 bases and J by 2 bases, with 11 bases between them. The CDR3 reads CASSFRTAPYEQYF. CDR3 nucleotide sequence: TGTGCCAGCAGCTTTCGGACAGCACCCTACGAGCAGTACTTC. Supplemented by reference TRBV5-4 and TRBJ2-7, the full variable domain reads ETGVTQSPTHLIKTRGQQVTLRCSSQSGHNTVSWYQQALGQGPQFIFQYYREEENGRGNFPPRFSGLQFPNYSSELNVNALELDDSALYLCASSFRTAPYEQYFGPGTRLTVT.

Of note for this clone: Other DNA sequences in this sample translate to the same CDR3. The chain links TRBV5-1 to TRBJ1-3; 7 bases line up with TRBD1. Losses at the gene ends were 4 bases for V and 4 bases for J; bases not matched to a gene: 5. The CDR3 loop spans 14 amino acids. In germline, CDR1 is SGHRS, CDR2 YFSETQ. CDR3 in DNA: TGCGCCAGCAGCGCCGGGACAGCGGGAAACACCATATATTTT. Encoded protein: CASSAGTAGNTIYF.

The gene calls are TRBV19 and TRBJ2-7, with 7 bases matching TRBD1. Germline CDR1 is LNHDA and CDR2 is SQIVND (reference sequence). The CDR3 is made up of 14 amino acids. Germline trimming cut 3 bases from V and 3 bases from J; bases unmatched to any gene: 5. The CDR3 loop reads CASSMGDRFYEQYF. CDR3 DNA: TGTGCCAGTAGTATGGGGGACAGATTCTACGAGCAGTACTTC.

This chain links TRBV27 with TRBJ1-4; D is possibly TRBD1 (6 bases). Between the trimmed V and J ends, which lost 6 bases and 8 bases, there was a span of 19 bases. The CDR3 consists of 15 residues. Looked up from germline, CDR1 is MNHEY and CDR2 is SMNVEV (reference sequence). The CDR3 is CASRSPGAGDEKLFF. CDR3 bases: TGTGCCAGCAGGTCCCCCGGGGCAGGGGACGAAAAACTGTTTTTT.

The rearrangement uses TRBV19 and TRBJ2-3; D is unresolved. The V end lost 5 bases, the J end lost 0 bases, and 12 bases lay between the germline ends. Per germline, CDR1 LNHDA and CDR2 SQIVND (reference sequence). This CDR3 spans 15 amino acids. The CDR3 DNA reads as TGTGCCAGTAGTGCTCTTAGGTCTAGCACAGATACGCAGTATTTT. Residues: CASSALRSSTDTQYF.

The CDR3 DNA is TGTGCCAGCAGCTTAGGAGGTGGCTCGGGGACCCAGTACTTC. Its translation is CASSLGGGSGTQYF. The chain couples TRBV7-9 to TRBJ2-5; D is uncertain. Germline V gene sequence: CDR1 SEHNR, CDR2 FQNEAQ (reference sequence). Trimming stripped 1 base from V and 7 bases from J, with 13 bases between. The CDR3 loop spans 14 amino acids.

The chain has TRBV11-2 and TRBJ2-5, with TRBD1 matching 8 bases. The CDR3 runs 16 residues. The V segment lost 5 bases and the J segment 5 bases; nucleotides outside the gene matches: 13. Germline values: CDR1 SGHAT, CDR2 FQNNGV. The CDR3 reads CASSPIRGRDVETQYF. The CDR3 DNA follows: TGTGCCAGCAGCCCGATCAGGGGGCGGGATGTGGAGACCCAGTACTTC.

The V and J genes are TRBV27 and TRBJ2-7, with D possibly matching TRBD2 (5 bases). Germline V gene sequence: CDR1 MNHEY, CDR2 SMNVEV (reference sequence). V lost 1 base, J lost 0 bases, and 13 bases lay in between. There are 16 residues in the CDR3. The chain's CDR3 is CASSLFRGPFSYEQYF. The CDR3 DNA sequence: TGTGCCAGCAGTTTATTCCGAGGGCCCTTCTCCTACGAGCAGTACTTC.